Included here is one TCR beta chain sequence, with context. Its cognate antigen has yet to be identified. One base away there is no much larger clone; base qualities are not given. Per the germline V gene, SGDLS is the CDR1 and YYNGEE is the CDR2. V is cut back by 0 bases and J by 5 bases, with 8 bases in the junction unmatched. Including the terminal cysteine and phenylalanine, the CDR3 comprises 15 residues. Of all the DNA, just the CDR3 is kept, 45 bases in frame from base 1. This entry belongs to a study of control samples from healthy donors and cancer patients (TCRdb year 2020). The method was the immunoSEQ multiplex PCR assay. TCRdb provides this immuneACCESS table in a form limited to in-frame rearrangements. Some clones are lacking; in checked studies, under half of them reflect an unresolved V gene, and why the rest are absent is not known. The table for this sample lists tens of thousands of clones; 80% to 95% of them were counted only once. The ten biggest clones cover nearly 1.5% of the sample.

The sequence was collected from a woman in her 30s in good health. Sequences were obtained from blood. This receptor chain uses TRBV9 and TRBJ2-7; TRBD1 fits 7 bases in the junction. The sequenced DNA: TGTGCCAGCAGCGTAGAGGTCCAGGGGGTCGACGAGCAGTACTTC. Its amino acids are CASSVEVQGVDEQYF.